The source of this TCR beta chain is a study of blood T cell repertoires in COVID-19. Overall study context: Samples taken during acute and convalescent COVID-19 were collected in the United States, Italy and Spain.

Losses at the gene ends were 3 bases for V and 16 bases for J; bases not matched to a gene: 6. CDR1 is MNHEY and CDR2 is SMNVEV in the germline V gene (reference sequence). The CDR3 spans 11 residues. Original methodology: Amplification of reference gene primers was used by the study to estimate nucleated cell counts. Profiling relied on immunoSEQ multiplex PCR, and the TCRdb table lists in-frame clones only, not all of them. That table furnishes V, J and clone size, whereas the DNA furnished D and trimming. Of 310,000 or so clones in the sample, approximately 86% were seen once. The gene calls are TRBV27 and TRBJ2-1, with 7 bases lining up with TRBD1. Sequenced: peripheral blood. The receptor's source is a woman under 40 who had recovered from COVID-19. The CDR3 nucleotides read TGTGCCAGCAGTTTTAAGGGGGCTCAATTCTTC. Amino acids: CASSFKGAQFF.